Listed here is a single TCR beta chain. Across about two dozen US areas, participants ranged in age from about 18 to 89 years. This sample is drawn from a study of blood T cell repertoires in COVID-19. Overall study: COVID-19 samples, acute and convalescent, were from the United States, Italy and Spain.

The method was immunoSEQ multiplex PCR; TCRdb's version includes in-frame clones alone and lacks a portion of them. The sample includes 250,000 to 300,000 clones, 70% to 90% seen only once; the top ten take about 1%. CDR1 and CDR2 (germline): MDHEN, SYDVKM. The V segment lost 0 bases and the J segment 6 bases; nucleotides outside the gene matches: 3. The CDR3 runs to 15 residues. The clonotype was recovered from a woman under 40 who had recovered from COVID-19. The genes are TRBV28 and TRBJ1-2, with TRBD1 identical over 11 bases. The sequenced material came from PBMCs or T cells enriched from blood (not recorded which). The DNA of the CDR3 is TGTGCCAGCAGTTTATGGGACAGGGGGCAGAATGGCTACACCTTC. Translated: CASSLWDRGQNGYTF.